This T cell receptor (beta chain) was recorded in a study of regulatory T cells in long-lasting Graves disease. Arm-PCR of CDR3 regions and iRepertoire HTBI primers were the basis on which TCR beta libraries were built. TCRdb re-analysed the multiplex PCR reads in MiXCR, keeping a single row per CDR3 protein. Of around 450,000 distinct CDR3 sequences listed, over 12% are singletons. Noted time point: newly diagnosed GD, antithyroid drugs for less than 3 months. PBMCs were the source of the RNA used for TCR sequencing. The CDR3 is 15 residues long. Between the trimmed V and J ends, which lost 3 bases and 0 bases, there was a span of 14 bases. The germline CDR1 and CDR2 sequences are DFQATT and SNEGSKA (reference sequence). This same sample was also taken into another study, of T cells in Graves' hyperthyroidism and ophthalmopathy. This second study notes: The HTBI primer set drove a first-round RT-PCR of the TCR CDR3.

This sequence originates from a woman between 40 and 50 years old with Graves disease. The sample here was peripheral blood mononuclear cells (PBMCs), taken at new diagnosis, from a patient treated with antithyroid drugs. The chain is built from TRBV20-1 and TRBJ1-1, with a weak D call TRBD1 (6 bases). The CDR3 loop is CSASRDTVMNTEAFF. CDR3 DNA: TGCAGTGCTAGCCGGGACACCGTTATGAACACTGAAGCTTTCTTT.